Listed below are T cell receptor beta chains from one sample, sequenced in a study of blood T cell repertoires in COVID-19. The table came from immunoSEQ multiplex PCR; TCRdb's copy has only in-frame clones and leaves some out. The profile shows tens of thousands of clones, just over 85% of them singletons. Sequencing used peripheral blood. The receptors shown here come from a human donor in a cohort sampled during active COVID-19. Each CDR3 is given with its conserved first and last residue. Fields, in order: J gene, D gene, V gene, CDR3 protein. D genes are given only for firm matches.

j_call: TRBJ1-2; d_call: TRBD1; v_call: TRBV4-2; cdr3_aa: CASSLGQGRNGWHYTF
j_call: TRBJ2-3; d_call: .; v_call: TRBV29-1; cdr3_aa: CACGAPTDTQYF
j_call: TRBJ2-5; d_call: TRBD2; v_call: TRBV7-8; cdr3_aa: CASSRRTSGGLETQYF
j_call: TRBJ1-1; d_call: .; v_call: TRBV15; cdr3_aa: CATSLGQNTEAFF
j_call: TRBJ1-3; d_call: .; v_call: TRBV25-1; cdr3_aa: CASSEFRGDSGNTIYF
j_call: TRBJ2-1; d_call: TRBD2; v_call: TRBV6-2/TRBV6-3; cdr3_aa: CASSYGSGGPYNEQFF
j_call: TRBJ1-5; d_call: TRBD1; v_call: TRBV19; cdr3_aa: CASSRQGSGQPQHF
j_call: TRBJ2-3; d_call: .; v_call: TRBV19; cdr3_aa: CASRSTGSLEAQYF
j_call: TRBJ1-2; d_call: TRBD1; v_call: TRBV19; cdr3_aa: CASRGQDSYGYTF
j_call: TRBJ1-4; d_call: .; v_call: TRBV6-1; cdr3_aa: CASSEARWRTNEKLFF
j_call: TRBJ1-4; d_call: .; v_call: TRBV6-5; cdr3_aa: CASSFGGANEKLFF
j_call: TRBJ1-5; d_call: .; v_call: TRBV10-2; cdr3_aa: CASSEVSGYYQPQHF
j_call: TRBJ2-1; d_call: TRBD1; v_call: TRBV27; cdr3_aa: CASSLWEQGQNEQFF
j_call: TRBJ2-5; d_call: .; v_call: TRBV7-2; cdr3_aa: CASSLLSGQETQYF
j_call: TRBJ2-7; d_call: .; v_call: TRBV11-2; cdr3_aa: CASSLAVSYEQYF
j_call: TRBJ2-2; d_call: TRBD1; v_call: TRBV6-4; cdr3_aa: CASSDRGHTGELFF
j_call: TRBJ1-2; d_call: TRBD1; v_call: TRBV7-6; cdr3_aa: CASSLADRDYYGYTF
j_call: TRBJ2-5; d_call: .; v_call: TRBV5-5; cdr3_aa: CASSLGGGRRTQYF
j_call: TRBJ2-6; d_call: .; v_call: TRBV5-1; cdr3_aa: CASSLSGVGSGANVLTF
j_call: TRBJ1-5; d_call: TRBD1; v_call: TRBV20-1; cdr3_aa: CSASLGQGGPGQPQHF
j_call: TRBJ2-3; d_call: TRBD2; v_call: TRBV5-1; cdr3_aa: CASSSQAGGSDTQYF
j_call: TRBJ1-1; d_call: .; v_call: TRBV6-2/TRBV6-3; cdr3_aa: CASSPVAAGTEAFF
j_call: TRBJ2-7; d_call: .; v_call: TRBV6-5; cdr3_aa: CASSNRAGEQYF
j_call: TRBJ2-6; d_call: .; v_call: TRBV27; cdr3_aa: CASRALGANVLTF
j_call: TRBJ2-1; d_call: .; v_call: TRBV6-2/TRBV6-3; cdr3_aa: CASSYPYNEQFF
j_call: TRBJ2-1; d_call: .; v_call: TRBV7-8; cdr3_aa: CASSLELEQFF
j_call: TRBJ1-5; d_call: TRBD1; v_call: TRBV9; cdr3_aa: CASSGRDSLNQPQHF
j_call: TRBJ2-1; d_call: TRBD2; v_call: TRBV6-6; cdr3_aa: CASSLLTGTSGSYEQFF
j_call: TRBJ2-5; d_call: TRBD2; v_call: TRBV3-1/TRBV3-2; cdr3_aa: CASSLGSSGILRGETQYF
j_call: TRBJ2-7; d_call: .; v_call: TRBV2; cdr3_aa: CASSVSVAYEQYF
j_call: TRBJ2-7; d_call: .; v_call: TRBV4-1; cdr3_aa: CASSQVPGYEQYF
j_call: TRBJ2-3; d_call: .; v_call: TRBV24-1; cdr3_aa: CATSVSGDTQYF
j_call: TRBJ1-6; d_call: .; v_call: TRBV6-5; cdr3_aa: CASSRGISPLHF
j_call: TRBJ2-1; d_call: TRBD2; v_call: TRBV7-9; cdr3_aa: CASSLGTSGRGRNEQFF
j_call: TRBJ2-2; d_call: .; v_call: TRBV5-1; cdr3_aa: CASSLNPIGGTGELFF
j_call: TRBJ2-7; d_call: TRBD1; v_call: TRBV7-9; cdr3_aa: CASSPGQGAKEQYF
j_call: TRBJ1-6; d_call: .; v_call: TRBV5-5; cdr3_aa: CASSHGTDSYNSPLHF
j_call: TRBJ2-7; d_call: TRBD2; v_call: TRBV5-5; cdr3_aa: CASINSRTSHEQYF
j_call: TRBJ2-5; d_call: TRBD1; v_call: TRBV5-1; cdr3_aa: CASSLTGDQETQYF
j_call: TRBJ2-2; d_call: .; v_call: TRBV7-2; cdr3_aa: CASSFKTTTGELFF
j_call: TRBJ2-7; d_call: TRBD1; v_call: TRBV7-9; cdr3_aa: CASSSPKGTDYEQYF
j_call: TRBJ2-1; d_call: .; v_call: TRBV7-2; cdr3_aa: CASSKQTEPGVEQFF
j_call: TRBJ2-3; d_call: .; v_call: TRBV12-3/TRBV12-4; cdr3_aa: CASRAALGDTQYF
j_call: TRBJ1-6; d_call: .; v_call: TRBV3-1/TRBV3-2; cdr3_aa: CASSSPGSNSPLHF
j_call: TRBJ2-3; d_call: .; v_call: TRBV5-1; cdr3_aa: CASSLAVGGSGTQYF
j_call: TRBJ1-1; d_call: TRBD1; v_call: TRBV6-1; cdr3_aa: CASSEGQGLEAFF
j_call: TRBJ2-3; d_call: .; v_call: TRBV5-6; cdr3_aa: CASSLVVQGSTDTQYF
j_call: TRBJ1-3; d_call: .; v_call: TRBV6-5; cdr3_aa: CASHRGSGNTIYF
j_call: TRBJ2-7; d_call: .; v_call: TRBV18; cdr3_aa: CASSPLMGASYEQYF
j_call: TRBJ1-2; d_call: .; v_call: TRBV5-4; cdr3_aa: CASSLESGDGYTF